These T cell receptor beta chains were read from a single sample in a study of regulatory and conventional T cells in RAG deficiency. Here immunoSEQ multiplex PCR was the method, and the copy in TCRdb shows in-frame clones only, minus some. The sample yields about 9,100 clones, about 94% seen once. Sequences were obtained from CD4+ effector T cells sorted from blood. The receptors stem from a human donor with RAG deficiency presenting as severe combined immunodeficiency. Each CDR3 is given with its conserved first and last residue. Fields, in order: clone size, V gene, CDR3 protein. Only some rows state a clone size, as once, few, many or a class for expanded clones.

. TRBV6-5 CASTSTDTQYF
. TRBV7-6 CASSFGGHETQYF
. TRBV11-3 CASSLGTANTGELFF
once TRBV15 CATSRDFAGTSTDTQYF
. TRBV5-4 CASSLQGADTQYF
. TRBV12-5 CASSARNYEQYF
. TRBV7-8 CASSLQGAYEQYF
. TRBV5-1 CASSLGGNQETQYF
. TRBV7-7 CASSLDSNQPQHF
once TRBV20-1 CSARQGETQYF
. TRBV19 CASSIAVSSYEQYF
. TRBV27 CASSFGTPSGANVLTF
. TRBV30 CAWSQGVFNYGYTF
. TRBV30 CAWTGVYGYTF
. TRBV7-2 CASSLTGWNEQFF
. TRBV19 CASSRQGPYYEQYF
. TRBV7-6 CASSQDRNTEAFF
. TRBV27 CASSFLGLGETQYF
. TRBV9 CASSPKGTGNTIYF